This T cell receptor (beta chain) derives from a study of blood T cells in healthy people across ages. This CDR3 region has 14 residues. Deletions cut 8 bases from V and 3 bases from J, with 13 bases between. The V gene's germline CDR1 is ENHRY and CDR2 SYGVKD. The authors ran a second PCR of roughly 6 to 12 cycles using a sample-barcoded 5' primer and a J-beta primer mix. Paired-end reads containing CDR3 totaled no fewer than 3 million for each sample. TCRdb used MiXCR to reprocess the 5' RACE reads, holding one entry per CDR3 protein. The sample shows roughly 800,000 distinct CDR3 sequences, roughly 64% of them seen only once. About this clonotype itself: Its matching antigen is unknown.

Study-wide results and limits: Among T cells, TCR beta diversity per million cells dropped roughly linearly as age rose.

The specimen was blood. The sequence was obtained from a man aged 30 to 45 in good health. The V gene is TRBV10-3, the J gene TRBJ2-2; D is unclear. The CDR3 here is CAIGPSLYTGELFF. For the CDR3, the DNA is TGTGCCATCGGCCCCTCGTTATACACCGGGGAGCTGTTTTTT.